Here is one T cell receptor beta chain with its context. This receptor's antigen is unknown. Within one base of it there is no much larger clone, and no base qualities were kept. This sample is part of a study of blood T cell repertoires in COVID-19 (dated by TCRdb to the early 2020s). Some background on the complete study: Samples covering the acute and convalescent phases of COVID-19 were provided by collaborators in the United States, Italy and Spain. The material from the prospective study consisted of cDNA or gDNA derived from T cells, B-cell-depleted T cells, or PBMCs. Deeply sampled blood TCRbeta repertoires from subjects exposed to, actively infected with, or recovered from COVID-19 were included in the dataset. A freely available public database, intended as a resource for researchers studying the immune response to SARS-CoV-2, is where the repertoires were released. Samples were obtained from the ongoing ImmuneRACE study (first 160 participants) and from 1,000 to 1,500 subjects provided by 6 global collaborators. Sample metadata almost always included a de-identified subject ID, COVID-19 status, age in years and sex. Where HLA class I and class II types were available, the types were taken from metadata supplied by the sample provider, not from assay-based typing. Here is what the overall study found, with its caveats: How much clinical and demographic metadata was included differed by source and by participant, and the metadata was provided uncurated.

TCRbeta CDR3 regions were amplified from genomic DNA using the immunoSEQ Assay, a bias-controlled multiplex PCR. In the paper's pipeline: The number of nucleated cells in each sample was estimated by amplification of reference gene primers within the assay. Sequence reads were collapsed and filtered to measure the absolute abundance of every unique TCRbeta CDR3 rearrangement. For each sample, productive Simpson clonality was calculated as the square root of Simpson's diversity index over productive rearrangements. TCRdb holds this immuneACCESS table with in-frame rearrangements only. Some clones are missing; in checked studies, unresolved V genes explain under half, and the rest has no known cause. The V and J calls and the clone size are those of that table, but D and trimming were determined from the DNA. The sample has under 45,000 clones on record, roughly 90% of them singletons. The ten largest clones take up just under 8.5% of the sample.

The CDR3 numbers 15 residues from cysteine through phenylalanine. Of the read, only the CDR3 DNA is kept; its 45 bases are in frame from base 1. The collaborating institutions used their own protocols to collect whole blood in K2EDTA tubes. For TCRbeta analysis, collaborator samples were shipped as frozen whole blood, as isolated PBMCs, or as DNA extracted from either sample type. The rearrangement joined TRBV21-1 to TRBJ2-7; the D segment call TRBD2 is taken from the table without a DNA check. TRBV21-1 is flagged as a pseudogene. The sequence came from a man aged 60-69 years with active COVID-19. Sequenced input: peripheral blood. The nucleotide sequence reads as follows: TGTGCCAGCAGCTGCAGGACTTGTCGCTCCTACGAGCAGTACTTC. This gives the protein CASSCRTCRSYEQYF.